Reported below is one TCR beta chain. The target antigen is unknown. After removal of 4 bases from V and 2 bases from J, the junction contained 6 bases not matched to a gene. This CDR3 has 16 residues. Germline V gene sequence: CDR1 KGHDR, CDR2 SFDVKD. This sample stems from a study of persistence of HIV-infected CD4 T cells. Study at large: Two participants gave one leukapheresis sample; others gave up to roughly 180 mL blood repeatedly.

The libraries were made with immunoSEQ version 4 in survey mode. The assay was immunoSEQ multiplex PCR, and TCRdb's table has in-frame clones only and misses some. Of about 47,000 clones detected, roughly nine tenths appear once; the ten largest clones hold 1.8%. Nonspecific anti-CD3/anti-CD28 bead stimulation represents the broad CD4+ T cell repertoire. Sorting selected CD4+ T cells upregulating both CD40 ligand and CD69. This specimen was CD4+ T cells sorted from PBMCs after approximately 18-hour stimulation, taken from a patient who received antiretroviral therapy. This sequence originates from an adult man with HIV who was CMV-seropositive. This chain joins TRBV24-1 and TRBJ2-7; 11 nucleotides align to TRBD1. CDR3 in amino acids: CATSEIPGQGAYEQYF. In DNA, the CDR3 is TGTGCCACCAGTGAGATACCGGGACAGGGGGCCTACGAGCAGTACTTC.